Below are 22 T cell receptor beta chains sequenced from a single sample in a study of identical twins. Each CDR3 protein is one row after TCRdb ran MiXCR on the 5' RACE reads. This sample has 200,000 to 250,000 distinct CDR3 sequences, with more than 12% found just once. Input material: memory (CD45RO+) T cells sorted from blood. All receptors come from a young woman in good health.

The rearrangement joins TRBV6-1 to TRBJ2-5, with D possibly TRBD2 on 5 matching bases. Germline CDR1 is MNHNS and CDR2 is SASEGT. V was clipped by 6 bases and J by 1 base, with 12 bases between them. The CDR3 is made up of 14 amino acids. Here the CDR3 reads CASSSRGSQETQYF. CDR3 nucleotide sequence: TGTGCCAGCAGCTCCCGCGGGTCCCAAGAGACCCAGTACTTC.

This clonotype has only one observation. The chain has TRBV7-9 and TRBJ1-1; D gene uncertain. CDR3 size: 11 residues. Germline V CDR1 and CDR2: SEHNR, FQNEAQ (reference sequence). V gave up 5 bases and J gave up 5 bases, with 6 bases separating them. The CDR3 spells CASSEQTEAFF. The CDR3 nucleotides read TGTGCCAGCAGCGAACAAACTGAAGCTTTCTTT.

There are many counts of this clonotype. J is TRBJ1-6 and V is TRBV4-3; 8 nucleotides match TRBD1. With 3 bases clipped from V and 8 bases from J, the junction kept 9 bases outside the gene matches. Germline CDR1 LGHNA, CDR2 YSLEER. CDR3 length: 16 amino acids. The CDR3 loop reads CASSQSSTGDYSPLHF. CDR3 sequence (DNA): TGCGCCAGCAGCCAGAGCTCGACAGGGGACTATTCACCCCTCCACTTT.

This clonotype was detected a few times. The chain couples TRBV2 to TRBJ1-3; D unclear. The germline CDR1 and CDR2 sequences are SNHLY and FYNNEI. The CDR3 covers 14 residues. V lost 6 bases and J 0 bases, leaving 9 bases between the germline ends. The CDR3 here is CASRKGNSGNTIYF. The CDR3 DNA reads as TGTGCCAGCAGAAAAGGGAACTCTGGAAACACCATATATTTT.

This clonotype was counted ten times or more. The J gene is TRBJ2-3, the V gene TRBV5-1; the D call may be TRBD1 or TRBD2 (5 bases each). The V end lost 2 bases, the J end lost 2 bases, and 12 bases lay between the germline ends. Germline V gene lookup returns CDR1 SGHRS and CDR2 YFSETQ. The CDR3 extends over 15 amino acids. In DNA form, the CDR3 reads TGCGCCAGCAGCTTCGGGACCTCTGCCACAGATACGCAGTATTTT. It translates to CASSFGTSATDTQYF.

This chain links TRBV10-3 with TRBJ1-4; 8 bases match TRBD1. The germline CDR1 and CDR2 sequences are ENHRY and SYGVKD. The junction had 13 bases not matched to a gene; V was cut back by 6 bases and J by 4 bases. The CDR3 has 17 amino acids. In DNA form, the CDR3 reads TGTGCCATCAGCCTAGCCCCACCGACAGGGGTTAATGAAAAACTGTTTTTT. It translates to CAISLAPPTGVNEKLFF.

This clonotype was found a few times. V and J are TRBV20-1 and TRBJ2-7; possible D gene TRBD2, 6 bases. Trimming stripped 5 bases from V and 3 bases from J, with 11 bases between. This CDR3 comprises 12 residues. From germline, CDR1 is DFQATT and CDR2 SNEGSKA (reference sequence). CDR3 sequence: CSAQRAGYEQYF. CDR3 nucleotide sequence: TGCAGTGCTCAGCGGGCCGGCTACGAGCAGTACTTC.

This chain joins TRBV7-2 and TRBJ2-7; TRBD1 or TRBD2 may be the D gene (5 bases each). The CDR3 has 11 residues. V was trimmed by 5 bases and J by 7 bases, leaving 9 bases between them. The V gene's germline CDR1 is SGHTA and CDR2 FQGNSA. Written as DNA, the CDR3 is TGTGCCAGCAGCCAATGGGGGGAGCAGTACTTC. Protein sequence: CASSQWGEQYF.

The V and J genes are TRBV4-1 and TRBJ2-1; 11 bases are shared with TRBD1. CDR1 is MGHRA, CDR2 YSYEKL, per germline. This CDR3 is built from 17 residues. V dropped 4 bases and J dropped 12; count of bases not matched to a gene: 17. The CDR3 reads CASSPSRTGGPQALQFF. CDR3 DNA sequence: TGCGCCAGCAGCCCCTCTCGGACAGGGGGCCCCCAGGCCTTGCAGTTCTTC.

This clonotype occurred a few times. The CDR3 protein is CASTLGLTSYNEQFF. DNA for the CDR3: TGTGCCAGCACCCTGGGGCTGACCTCCTACAATGAGCAGTTCTTC. The genes are TRBV11-2 and TRBJ2-1; the D gene is possibly TRBD1 (5 bases). CDR1 is SGHAT and CDR2 is FQNNGV in the germline V gene. The CDR3 length is 15 residues. V lost 7 bases to trimming and J lost 0 bases, with 13 bases between them.

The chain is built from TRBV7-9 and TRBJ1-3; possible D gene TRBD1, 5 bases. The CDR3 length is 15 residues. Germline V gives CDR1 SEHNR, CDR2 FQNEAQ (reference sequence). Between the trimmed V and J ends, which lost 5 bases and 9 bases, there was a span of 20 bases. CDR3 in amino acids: CASSPDGGAASTIYF. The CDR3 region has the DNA TGTGCCAGCAGCCCCGATGGTGGGGCCGCGAGCACCATATATTTT.

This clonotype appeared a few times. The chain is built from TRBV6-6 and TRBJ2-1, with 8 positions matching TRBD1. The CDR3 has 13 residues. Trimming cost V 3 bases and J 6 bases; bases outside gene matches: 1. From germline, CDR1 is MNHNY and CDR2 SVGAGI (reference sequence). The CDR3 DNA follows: TGTGCCAGCAGTTATACAGGGGGCAATGAGCAGTTCTTC. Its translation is CASSYTGGNEQFF.

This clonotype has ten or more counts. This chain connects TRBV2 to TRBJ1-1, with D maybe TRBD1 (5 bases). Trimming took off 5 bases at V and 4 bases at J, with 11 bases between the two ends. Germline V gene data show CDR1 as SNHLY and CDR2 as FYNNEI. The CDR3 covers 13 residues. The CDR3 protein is CASSTGHLTEAFF. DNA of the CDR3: TGTGCCAGCAGTACAGGACACCTCACTGAAGCTTTCTTT.

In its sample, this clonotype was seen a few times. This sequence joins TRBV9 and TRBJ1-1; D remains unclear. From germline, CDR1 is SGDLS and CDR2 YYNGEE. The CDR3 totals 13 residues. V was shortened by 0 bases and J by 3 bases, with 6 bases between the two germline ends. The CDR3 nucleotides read TGTGCCAGCAGCGTAGGGGGTTACACTGAAGCTTTCTTT. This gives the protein CASSVGGYTEAFF.

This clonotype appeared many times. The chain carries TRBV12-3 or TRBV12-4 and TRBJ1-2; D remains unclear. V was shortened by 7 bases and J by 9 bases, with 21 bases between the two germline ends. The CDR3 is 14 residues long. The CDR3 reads CASTADLWAVSYTF. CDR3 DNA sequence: TGTGCCAGCACAGCCGACCTTTGGGCCGTGAGCTACACCTTC.

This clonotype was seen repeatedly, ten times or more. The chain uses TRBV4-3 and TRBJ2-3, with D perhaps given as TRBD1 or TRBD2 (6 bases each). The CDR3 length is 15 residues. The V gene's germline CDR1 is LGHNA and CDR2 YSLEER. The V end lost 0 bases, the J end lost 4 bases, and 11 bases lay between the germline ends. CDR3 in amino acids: CASSQDPGASDTQYF. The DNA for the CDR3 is TGCGCCAGCAGCCAAGACCCGGGGGCGTCAGATACGCAGTATTTT.

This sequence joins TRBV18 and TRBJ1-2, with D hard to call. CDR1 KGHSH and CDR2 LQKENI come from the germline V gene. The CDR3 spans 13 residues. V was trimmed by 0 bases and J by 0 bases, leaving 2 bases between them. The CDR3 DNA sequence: TGTGCCAGCTCACCACCTACTAACTATGGCTACACCTTC. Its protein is CASSPPTNYGYTF.

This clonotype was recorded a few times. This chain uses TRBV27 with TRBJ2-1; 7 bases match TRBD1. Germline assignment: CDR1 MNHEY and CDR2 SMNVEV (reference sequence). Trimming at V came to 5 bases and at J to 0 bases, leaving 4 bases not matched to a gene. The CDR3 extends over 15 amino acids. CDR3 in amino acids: CASSPRDSSYNEQFF. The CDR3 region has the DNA TGTGCCAGCAGTCCCCGGGACAGCTCCTACAATGAGCAGTTCTTC.

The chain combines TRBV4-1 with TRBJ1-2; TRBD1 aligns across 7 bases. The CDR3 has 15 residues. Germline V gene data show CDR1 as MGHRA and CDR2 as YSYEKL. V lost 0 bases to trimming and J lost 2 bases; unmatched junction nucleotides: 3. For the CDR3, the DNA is TGCGCCAGCAGCCAAGATTCAGGGGGAAACTATGGCTACACCTTC. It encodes CASSQDSGGNYGYTF.

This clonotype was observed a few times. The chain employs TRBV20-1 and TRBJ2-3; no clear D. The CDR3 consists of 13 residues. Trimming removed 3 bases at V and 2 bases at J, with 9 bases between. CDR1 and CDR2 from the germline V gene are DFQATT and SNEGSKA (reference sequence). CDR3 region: CSAREINTDTQYF. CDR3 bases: TGCAGTGCTAGGGAGATCAACACAGATACGCAGTATTTT.

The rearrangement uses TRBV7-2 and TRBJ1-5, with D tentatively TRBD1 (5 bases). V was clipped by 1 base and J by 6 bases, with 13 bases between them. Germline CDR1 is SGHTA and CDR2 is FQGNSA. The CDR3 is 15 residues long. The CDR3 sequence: CASSLGAFGAQPQHF. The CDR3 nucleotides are TGTGCCAGCAGCTTAGGTGCCTTTGGGGCTCAGCCCCAGCATTTT. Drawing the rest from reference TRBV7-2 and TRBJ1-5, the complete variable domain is GAGVSQSPSNKVTEKGKDVELRCDPISGHTALYWYRQSLGQGLEFLIYFQGNSAPDKSGLPSDRFSAERTGGSVSTLTIQRTQQEDSAVYLCASSLGAFGAQPQHFGDGTRLSIL.

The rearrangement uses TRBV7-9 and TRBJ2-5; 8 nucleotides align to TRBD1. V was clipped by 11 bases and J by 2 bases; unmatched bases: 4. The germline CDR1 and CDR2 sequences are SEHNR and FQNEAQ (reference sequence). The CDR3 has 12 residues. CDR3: CAGRQGQETQYF. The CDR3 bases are TGTGCCGGTCGACAGGGGCAAGAGACCCAGTACTTC. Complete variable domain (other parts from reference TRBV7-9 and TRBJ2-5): DTGVSQNPRHKITKRGQNVTFRCDPISEHNRLYWYRQTLGQGPEFLTYFQNEAQLEKSRLLSDRFSAERPKGSFSTLEIQRTEQGDSAMYLCAGRQGQETQYFGPGTRLLVL.